The 29 T cell receptor beta chains below all came from one sample that was sequenced in a study of OX40 agonist ivuxolimab in advanced cancers. Libraries were prepared by immunoSEQ multiplex PCR; TCRdb keeps only in-frame clonotypes and omits some of them. Of about 44,000 clones listed, 75% to 90% are singletons. Source: CD4+ or CD8+ T cells sorted from blood, taken in a trial of the OX40 agonist ivuxolimab. Receptor source: an adult with an advanced solid tumor such as melanoma, head and neck, liver or kidney cancer.

V gene TRBV4-3 combines with J gene TRBJ2-3, with D unclear. Trimming shortened V by 0 bases and J by 4 bases, and 2 bases separated the two germline ends. Germline CDR1 reads LGHNA; CDR2 reads YSLEER. The length of the CDR3 is 12 residues. This CDR3 is CASSQESDTQYF. CDR3 DNA sequence: TGCGCCAGCAGCCAAGAGTCAGATACGCAGTATTTT.

The count of this clone is one. The CDR3 spells CASIMSPGQGFTDTQYF. The CDR3 DNA follows: TGTGCCAGCATCATGTCGCCCGGACAGGGGTTCACAGATACGCAGTATTTT. The rearrangement links TRBV28 to TRBJ2-3; 9 bases align to TRBD1. Germline V CDR1 and CDR2: MDHEN, SYDVKM. V lost 7 bases, J lost 2 bases, and 13 bases stayed unmatched. The CDR3 loop spans 17 amino acids. The complete variable domain, with remaining parts taken from reference TRBV28 and TRBJ2-3, reads DVKVTQSSRYLVKRTGEKVFLECVQDMDHENMFWYRQDPGLGLRLIYFSYDVKMKEKGDIPEGYSVSREKKERFSLILESASTNQTSMYLCASIMSPGQGFTDTQYFGPGTRLTVL.

At least ten counts were recorded for this clone. V gene TRBV10-3 combines with J gene TRBJ2-7; possible D gene TRBD2, 6 bases. This CDR3 region has 14 residues. V was pared by 8 bases and J by 2 bases, with 16 bases between. Germline CDR1 ENHRY, CDR2 SYGVKD. This CDR3 is CAIGAGTSTYEQYF. The CDR3 bases are TGTGCCATCGGGGCGGGGACTTCAACCTACGAGCAGTACTTC.

Turning to this clone: Its ends do not fully match the called genes, so a read error is possible. The sample has other DNA sequences that encode this CDR3 too. The rearrangement links TRBV7-8 to TRBJ1-1; TRBD1 aligns across 7 bases. Germline V gene sequence: CDR1 SGHVS, CDR2 FQNEAQ. The CDR3 has 15 residues. The CDR3 region is CASSWTGRGNTEAFF. CDR3 DNA sequence: TGTGCCAGCAGCTGGACAGGCCGAGGGAACACTGAAGCTTTTTTT.

The chain is built from TRBV6-6 and TRBJ1-2, with 7 bases identical to TRBD1. This CDR3 is built from 13 residues. Germline assignment: CDR1 MNHNY and CDR2 SVGAGI (reference sequence). The V gene end was trimmed by 6 bases and the J gene end by 3 bases; junction bases not matched to a gene: 4. CDR3 nucleotide sequence: TGTGCCAGCAGCACCGGGACAGACTATGGCTACACCTTC. This translates into CASSTGTDYGYTF.

The chain uses TRBV9 and TRBJ2-2; TRBD2 matches 12 bases. V shed 0 bases, J shed 0 bases, and the junction held 9 bases outside the gene matches. The CDR3 sequence is 20 residues long. Germline-derived CDR1 and CDR2 are SGDLS and YYNGEE. The CDR3 loop is CASSVATGLAGGANTGELFF. Here the CDR3 DNA reads TGTGCCAGCAGCGTAGCTACGGGGCTAGCGGGAGGGGCGAACACCGGGGAGCTGTTTTTT.

The gene calls are TRBV7-9 and TRBJ1-1; D remains unclear. The germline CDR1 and CDR2 sequences are SEHNR and FQNEAQ (reference sequence). The V and J ends lost 5 bases and 0 bases respectively, with 19 bases between them. The CDR3 totals 17 residues. CDR3 in amino acids: CASSPPRRYAMNTEAFF. The CDR3 coding sequence is TGTGCCAGCAGCCCGCCCCGGCGTTACGCCATGAACACTGAAGCTTTCTTT.

This chain uses TRBV21-1 with TRBJ2-7; the D call in the table, TRBD2, was not verified against the DNA. TRBV21-1 is assigned pseudogene status. The CDR3 has 18 amino acids. The CDR3, as DNA: TGTGCCAGCGCGGAGCGTGGACTTAGGACTAGCGGTAACTACGAGCAGTACTTC. It specifies CASAERGLRTSGNYEQYF.

The V and J genes are TRBV5-1 and TRBJ2-1; TRBD2 matches at 10 bases. The V and J ends lost 3 bases and 0 bases, in that order; junction bases with no gene match: 0. Germline V gene data show CDR1 as SGHRS and CDR2 as YFSETQ. This CDR3 is built from 15 residues. DNA of the CDR3: TGCGCCAGCAGCTCTAGCGGGAGCTCCTACAATGAGCAGTTCTTC. It translates to CASSSSGSSYNEQFF.

The rearrangement links TRBV6-4 to TRBJ1-5; D call uncertain. The CDR3 contains 13 residues. CDR1 is MRHNA, CDR2 SNTAGT, per germline. Trimming removed 4 bases from V and 5 bases from J, with 9 bases in between. CDR3 loop: CASSASPDQPQHF. CDR3 nucleotides: TGTGCCAGCAGTGCGTCGCCCGATCAGCCCCAGCATTTT.

A single count supports this clone. This chain links TRBV6-5 with TRBJ2-1, with D tentatively TRBD1 (6 bases). Trimming pared 2 bases from V and 11 bases from J, leaving 13 bases between. CDR3 length: 13 amino acids. Germline CDR1 reads MNHEY; CDR2 reads SVGAGI. The CDR3 sequence: CASSYGGGVQQFF. In nucleotides, the CDR3 is TGTGCCAGCAGTTACGGGGGCGGTGTCCAGCAGTTCTTC.

This CDR3 reads CSVLTGGTEAFF. In DNA form, the CDR3 reads TGCAGCGTTCTGACAGGGGGCACTGAAGCTTTCTTT. This chain uses TRBV29-1 with TRBJ1-1; 9 nucleotides match TRBD1. Germline CDR1 reads SQVTM; CDR2 reads ANQGSEA. The CDR3 covers 12 residues. The V gene end was trimmed by 5 bases and the J gene end by 4 bases; junction bases not matched to a gene: 2.

The chain couples TRBV4-1 to TRBJ2-7; TRBD1 matches 7 bases. The CDR3 sequence is 14 residues long. Germline assignment: CDR1 MGHRA and CDR2 YSYEKL. V was clipped by 3 bases and J by 2 bases; unmatched bases: 4. The chain's CDR3 is CASSHIGTAYEQYF. As DNA, the CDR3 is TGCGCCAGCAGCCATATAGGGACAGCCTACGAGCAGTACTTC.

The V and J genes are TRBV4-1 and TRBJ1-5; perhaps TRBD1 as D (5 bases). The V gene lost 2 bases and the J gene lost 3 bases, with 17 bases spanning the gap. The CDR3 has 17 amino acids. Germline values: CDR1 MGHRA, CDR2 YSYEKL. The DNA of the CDR3 is TGCGCCAGCAGCCAAAAACTCGCCGGGGCTTACAATCAGCCCCAGCATTTT. Translating it yields CASSQKLAGAYNQPQHF.

The chain joins TRBV7-2 to TRBJ2-5; D gene ambiguous. The CDR3 contains 11 residues. With 5 bases removed from V and 3 bases from J, the gap between germline ends came to 4 bases. CDR1 and CDR2 from the germline V gene are SGHTA and FQGNSA. CDR3 in DNA: TGTGCCAGCAGCGTAGAAGAGACCCAGTACTTC. Translation gives CASSVEETQYF.

This clone was found a few times. V gene TRBV5-1 combines with J gene TRBJ2-4; D perhaps matches TRBD1 (6 bases). V dropped 4 bases and J dropped 0 bases, with 20 bases sitting between them. Germline V lookup: CDR1 SGHRS, CDR2 YFSETQ. The CDR3 runs to 18 residues. CDR3 sequence (DNA): TGCGCCAGCAGCGGGGGCGAACCTTGGGCAGTAGCCAAAAACATTCAGTACTTC. It encodes CASSGGEPWAVAKNIQYF.

This rearrangement joins TRBV10-1 to TRBJ2-1, with D possibly being TRBD2 (5 bases). The ends were cut back, 7 bases at V and 0 bases at J, with 19 bases in the middle. Germline CDR1 reads WNHNN; CDR2 reads SYGVQD (reference sequence). CDR3 size: 17 residues. The chain's CDR3 is CASTPTPGTSSYNEQFF. As DNA, the CDR3 is TGCGCCAGCACCCCGACGCCGGGAACAAGCTCCTACAATGAGCAGTTCTTC.

This clone was counted once. CDR3: CSMNPDGDCLDEQYF. CDR3 nucleotides: TGCAGCATGAATCCGGACGGGGACTGTCTGGACGAGCAGTACTTC. This chain uses TRBV29-1 with TRBJ2-7, with a possible D match to TRBD2 (6 bases). There are 15 residues in the CDR3. V was pared by 8 bases and J by 5 bases, with 25 bases between. CDR1 and CDR2 from the germline V gene are SQVTM and ANQGSEA.

The chain carries TRBV7-8 and TRBJ2-2; D unresolved. Trimming removed 1 base at V and 7 bases at J, with 10 bases between. The CDR3 has 14 amino acids. The germline CDR1 and CDR2 sequences are SGHVS and FQNEAQ. The CDR3 sequence: CASSLGSIDGELFF. The CDR3 nucleotides are TGTGCCAGCAGCTTAGGCTCCATTGACGGGGAGCTGTTTTTT.

The gene calls are TRBV4-3 and TRBJ2-1; 9 bases are a match to TRBD2. CDR1 is LGHNA, CDR2 YSLEER, per germline. This CDR3 has 15 residues. V lost 5 bases and J lost 10; bases outside the gene matches: 12. In DNA, the CDR3 is TGCGCCAGCAGCGTCCGGGCGCTAGCGGGAACCGAGCAGTTCTTC. This translates into CASSVRALAGTEQFF.

This chain connects TRBV7-9 to TRBJ2-5; D perhaps matches TRBD2 (6 bases). Germline CDR1 reads SEHNR; CDR2 reads FQNEAQ (reference sequence). This CDR3 has 16 amino acids. The V end was cut by 6 bases, the J end by 1 base, with 18 bases between. This CDR3 reads CASRGSGRRAQETQYF. In DNA form, the CDR3 reads TGTGCCAGCAGGGGAAGCGGGCGGAGGGCCCAAGAGACCCAGTACTTC.

Regarding this clone: A junction boundary mismatches the germline segment, possibly from a read error. CDR3 sequence (DNA): TGTGCCAGCAGTTTACCTACCGGTCCCCCGATTTTT. Translating it yields CASSLPTGPPIF. This rearrangement joins TRBV28 to TRBJ1-5; D gene uncertain. The germline V gene has CDR1 MDHEN and CDR2 SYDVKM. The CDR3 runs 12 residues.

The chain has TRBV19 and TRBJ1-4; D is perhaps TRBD1 (5 bases). This CDR3 is built from 14 residues. Trimming removed 5 bases from V and 4 bases from J, with 11 bases in between. Germline loops: CDR1 LNHDA, CDR2 SQIVND (reference sequence). CDR3 nucleotides: TGTGCCAGTAGTCAGGGTGTCGGTAATGAAAAACTGTTTTTT. Translated: CASSQGVGNEKLFF.

The table lists this clone with a count of one. The chain recombines TRBV18 with TRBJ1-1; D is undetermined. Germline loops: CDR1 KGHSH, CDR2 LQKENI. Between the trimmed V and J ends, which lost 5 bases and 2 bases, there was a span of 9 bases. The CDR3 is 13 residues long. This CDR3 is CASSGQKNTEAFF. CDR3 DNA: TGTGCCAGCTCAGGCCAGAAAAACACTGAAGCTTTCTTT.

V is TRBV11-2 and J is TRBJ1-2; D is undetermined. Trimming took off 1 base at V and 3 bases at J, with 12 bases between the two ends. The V gene's germline CDR1 is SGHAT and CDR2 FQNNGV. The CDR3 spans 15 residues. CDR3: CASSLVGSGDYGYTF. CDR3 coding DNA: TGTGCCAGCAGCTTAGTAGGCAGCGGGGACTATGGCTACACCTTC.

The gene calls are TRBV5-5 and TRBJ2-1, with 12 positions matching TRBD2. Germline CDR1 reads SGHKS; CDR2 reads YYEKEE (reference sequence). CDR3 length equals 15 residues. The ends lost 4 bases at V and 4 bases at J; junction bases unmatched: 3. The CDR3 loop is CASSPGLAGYNEQFF. The CDR3 nucleotides are TGTGCCAGCAGCCCCGGACTAGCGGGATACAATGAGCAGTTCTTC.

This rearrangement joins TRBV7-9 to TRBJ2-3; 8 bases map to TRBD2. CDR1 and CDR2 from the germline V gene are SEHNR and FQNEAQ (reference sequence). The CDR3 consists of 16 residues. V shed 0 bases and J 2 bases; nucleotides not matched to a gene: 4. CDR3 region: CASSLAIAGTTDTQYF. The CDR3 DNA is TGTGCCAGCAGCTTAGCCATAGCGGGGACCACAGATACGCAGTATTTT.

To note about this clone: The same CDR3 also results from other DNA sequences found in this sample. The rearrangement links TRBV5-1 to TRBJ1-5; the D gene is possibly TRBD1 (5 bases). The CDR3 consists of 15 residues. The germline V gene has CDR1 SGHRS and CDR2 YFSETQ. Trimming left V 0 bases short and J 1 base short, with 8 bases between. Here the CDR3 reads CASSLGGTSNQPQHF. The CDR3 region has the DNA TGCGCCAGCAGCTTGGGGGGCACAAGCAATCAGCCCCAGCATTTT. The full variable domain, completed using reference TRBV5-1 and TRBJ1-5, is KAGVTQTPRYLIKTRGQQVTLSCSPISGHRSVSWYQQTPGQGLQFLFEYFSETQRNKGNFPGRFSGRQFSNSRSEMNVSTLELGDSALYLCASSLGGTSNQPQHFGDGTRLSIL.

The chain joins TRBV19 to TRBJ1-1; 7 nucleotides agree with TRBD1. The junction had 3 bases not matched to a gene; V was cut back by 8 bases and J by 0 bases. This CDR3 comprises 13 residues. The germline V gene encodes CDR1 LNHDA and CDR2 SQIVND (reference sequence). CDR3 sequence (DNA): TGTGCCAGTGGCAGGGGGGTGAACACTGAAGCTTTCTTT. Translation gives CASGRGVNTEAFF.